These T cell receptor beta chains were read from a single sample in a study of blood T cell repertoires in COVID-19. Clones were read by immunoSEQ multiplex PCR, and TCRdb kept only the in-frame ones, dropping some. The data show approximately 390,000 clones, over 75% seen once. The sample consisted of PBMCs or T cells enriched from blood (not recorded which). The receptors shown here come from a woman aged 40 to 50 with acute COVID-19. The CDR3 runs from the conserved cysteine through the conserved F or W. The D gene is left open where the match is weak. Part of the rows lack a size; the others show once, few, many or a class for expanded clones.

d_gene: TRBD1; abundance: -; v_gene: TRBV5-1; j_gene: TRBJ2-1; CDR3aa: CASSGGTGGYNEQFF; CDR3nt: TGCGCCAGCAGCGGAGGGACAGGGGGCTACAATGAGCAGTTCTTC
d_gene: TRBD1; abundance: -; v_gene: TRBV20-1; j_gene: TRBJ1-1; CDR3aa: CSAIRDSEAFF; CDR3nt: TGCAGTGCTATCCGGGACAGTGAAGCTTTCTTT
d_gene: -; abundance: -; v_gene: TRBV11-3; j_gene: TRBJ1-6; CDR3aa: CASSLSGLSPLHF; CDR3nt: TGTGCCAGCAGCTTATCAGGATTGTCACCCCTCCACTTT
d_gene: TRBD1; abundance: -; v_gene: TRBV13; j_gene: TRBJ2-2; CDR3aa: CASSGQVTGELFF; CDR3nt: TGTGCCAGCAGCGGACAGGTGACCGGGGAGCTGTTTTTT
d_gene: -; abundance: -; v_gene: TRBV12-3/TRBV12-4; j_gene: TRBJ2-1; CDR3aa: CASSFGFVQFF; CDR3nt: TGTGCCAGCAGCTTCGGGTTCGTTCAGTTCTTC
d_gene: -; abundance: -; v_gene: TRBV28; j_gene: TRBJ1-2; CDR3aa: CASSLQGISYGYTF; CDR3nt: TGTGCCAGCAGTTTACAGGGTATCTCATATGGCTACACCTTC
d_gene: TRBD1; abundance: -; v_gene: TRBV3-1/TRBV3-2; j_gene: TRBJ1-2; CDR3aa: CASSQEDRASGYTF; CDR3nt: TGTGCCAGCAGCCAAGAGGACAGGGCGAGCGGCTACACCTTC
d_gene: TRBD1; abundance: -; v_gene: TRBV27; j_gene: TRBJ2-7; CDR3aa: CASRAPGQGAYEQYF; CDR3nt: TGTGCCAGCAGAGCACCGGGACAGGGGGCCTACGAGCAGTACTTC
d_gene: -; abundance: -; v_gene: TRBV24-1; j_gene: TRBJ2-2; CDR3aa: CATSGPGQMGELFF; CDR3nt: TGTGCCACCAGTGGTCCGGGACAAATGGGGGAGCTGTTTTTT
d_gene: -; abundance: -; v_gene: TRBV4-1; j_gene: TRBJ1-2; CDR3aa: CASSQVLGGANYGYTF; CDR3nt: TGCGCCAGCAGCCAAGTGTTAGGGGGTGCTAACTATGGCTACACCTTC
d_gene: -; abundance: -; v_gene: TRBV2; j_gene: TRBJ2-6; CDR3aa: CASSSRSGSFSGANVLTF; CDR3nt: TGTGCCAGCAGTTCCCGTAGCGGTTCGTTCTCTGGGGCCAACGTCCTGACTTTC
d_gene: -; abundance: -; v_gene: TRBV5-4; j_gene: TRBJ1-2; CDR3aa: CASSPRQTNYGYTF; CDR3nt: TGTGCCAGCAGTCCCAGACAAACTAACTATGGCTACACCTTC
d_gene: TRBD1; abundance: -; v_gene: TRBV4-2; j_gene: TRBJ1-2; CDR3aa: CASSPGDRGYTNYGYTF; CDR3nt: TGTGCCAGCAGCCCAGGCGACAGGGGGTATACAAACTATGGCTACACCTTC
d_gene: TRBD2; abundance: -; v_gene: TRBV30; j_gene: TRBJ2-1; CDR3aa: CAWTSSGALNEQFF; CDR3nt: TGTGCCTGGACTTCTAGCGGGGCCCTCAATGAGCAGTTCTTC
d_gene: -; abundance: -; v_gene: TRBV24-1; j_gene: TRBJ2-3; CDR3aa: CATSDRGKSDTQYF; CDR3nt: TGTGCCACCAGTGATAGGGGTAAGAGTGATACGCAGTATTTT
d_gene: -; abundance: -; v_gene: TRBV10-2; j_gene: TRBJ2-1; CDR3aa: CASSESTLDYPYNEQFF; CDR3nt: TGCGCCAGCAGTGAGTCGACTCTAGACTACCCCTACAATGAGCAGTTCTTC
d_gene: TRBD1; abundance: -; v_gene: TRBV5-6; j_gene: TRBJ1-2; CDR3aa: CASRVDRIYGYTF; CDR3nt: TGTGCCAGCAGGGTGGACAGGATCTATGGCTACACCTTC
d_gene: -; abundance: once; v_gene: TRBV4-2; j_gene: TRBJ1-6; CDR3aa: CASSQWAPGEGSPLHF; CDR3nt: TGTGCCAGCAGCCAATGGGCCCCAGGGGAAGGATCACCCCTCCACTTT
d_gene: -; abundance: -; v_gene: TRBV29-1; j_gene: TRBJ1-1; CDR3aa: CSAEGLLTEAFF; CDR3nt: TGCAGCGCCGAGGGACTTCTCACTGAAGCTTTCTTT
d_gene: -; abundance: once; v_gene: TRBV24-1; j_gene: TRBJ1-5; CDR3aa: CATSDSASGGGNQPQHF; CDR3nt: TGTGCCACCAGTGATTCGGCCTCGGGGGGGGGCAATCAGCCCCAGCATTTT
d_gene: TRBD1; abundance: -; v_gene: TRBV19; j_gene: TRBJ1-6; CDR3aa: CASSRQGNNSPLHF; CDR3nt: TGTGCCAGTTCTCGACAGGGCAATAATTCACCCCTCCACTTT
d_gene: TRBD1; abundance: -; v_gene: TRBV5-1; j_gene: TRBJ1-6; CDR3aa: CASSLGQHFNSPLHF; CDR3nt: TGCGCCAGCAGTCTGGGACAGCACTTTAATTCACCCCTCCACTTT
d_gene: TRBD1; abundance: -; v_gene: TRBV7-6; j_gene: TRBJ2-3; CDR3aa: CASSFRTGAADTQYF; CDR3nt: TGTGCCAGCAGCTTCCGAACAGGGGCCGCAGATACGCAGTATTTT